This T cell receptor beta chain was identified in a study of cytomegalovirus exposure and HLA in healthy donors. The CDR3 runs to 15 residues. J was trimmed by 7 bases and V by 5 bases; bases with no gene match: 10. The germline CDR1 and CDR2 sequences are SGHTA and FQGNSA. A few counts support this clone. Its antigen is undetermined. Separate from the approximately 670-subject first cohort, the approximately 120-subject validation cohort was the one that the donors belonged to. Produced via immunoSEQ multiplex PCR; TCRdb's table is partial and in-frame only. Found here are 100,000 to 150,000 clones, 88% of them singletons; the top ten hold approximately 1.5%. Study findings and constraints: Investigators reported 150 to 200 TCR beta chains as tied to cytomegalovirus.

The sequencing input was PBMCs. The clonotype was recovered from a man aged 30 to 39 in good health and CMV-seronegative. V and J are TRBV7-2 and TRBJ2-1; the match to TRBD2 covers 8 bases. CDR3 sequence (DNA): TGTGCCAGCAGCCCCCTCAGCGGGAGTAGGAATGAGCAGTTCTTC. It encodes CASSPLSGSRNEQFF. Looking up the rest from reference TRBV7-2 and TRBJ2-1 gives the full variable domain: GAGVSQSPSNKVTEKGKDVELRCDPISGHTALYWYRQSLGQGLEFLIYFQGNSAPDKSGLPSDRFSAERTGGSVSTLTIQRTQQEDSAVYLCASSPLSGSRNEQFFGPGTRLTVL.